This passage covers 21 T cell receptor beta chains from one sample sequenced in a study of control samples from healthy donors and cancer patients. Assay: immunoSEQ multiplex PCR; the TCRdb copy retains only in-frame clones and omits some. Here the sample spans tens of thousands of clones, around 94% being singletons. Sequencing was performed on PBMCs. The receptors were sampled from a man aged 25-45 years with colorectal cancer.

This clone has only one observation. The rearrangement links TRBV6-2 or TRBV6-3 to TRBJ1-1; perhaps TRBD1 as D (6 bases). Germline V gene lookup returns CDR1 MNHEY and CDR2 SVGEGT. Between the trimmed V and J ends, which lost 3 bases and 2 bases, there was a span of 19 bases. The CDR3 totals 17 residues. The CDR3 region is CASSYPISTGLNTEAFF. CDR3 DNA: TGTGCCAGCAGTTATCCCATCTCGACAGGCCTCAACACTGAAGCTTTCTTT.

V gene TRBV30 combines with J gene TRBJ1-5; D is unclear. Looked up from germline, CDR1 is GTSNPN and CDR2 is SVGIG (reference sequence). The CDR3 contains 13 residues. Trimming took 1 base from V and 2 from J, leaving 6 bases between them. CDR3 sequence reads: CAWSDRGNQPQHF. For the CDR3, the DNA is TGTGCCTGGAGTGATAGGGGCAATCAGCCCCAGCATTTT. Filled out from reference TRBV30 and TRBJ1-5, the complete variable domain reads SQTIHQWPATLVQPVGSPLSLECTVEGTSNPNLYWYRQAAGRGLQLLFYSVGIGQISSEVPQNLSASRPQDRQFILSSKKLLLSDSGFYLCAWSDRGNQPQHFGDGTRLSIL.

The chain combines TRBV30 with TRBJ1-5; unclear D gene. The V gene lost 0 bases and the J gene lost 0 bases, with 6 bases spanning the gap. Germline lookup yields CDR1 GTSNPN and CDR2 SVGIG (reference sequence). This CDR3 is built from 14 residues. CDR3 in amino acids: CAWSVGNSNQPQHF. The CDR3 region has the DNA TGTGCCTGGAGTGTAGGGAATAGCAATCAGCCCCAGCATTTT.

The chain joins TRBV5-6 to TRBJ1-2; the D is unclear. There are 14 residues in the CDR3. CDR1 and CDR2 (germline): SGHDT, YYEEEE. Between the trimmed V and J ends, which lost 4 bases and 4 bases, there was a span of 14 bases. In nucleotides, the CDR3 is TGTGCCAGCAGCCCCACACCCGGGGTCTATGGCTACACCTTC. Its translation is CASSPTPGVYGYTF. Filled out from reference TRBV5-6 and TRBJ1-2, the complete variable domain reads DAGVTQSPTHLIKTRGQQVTLRCSPKSGHDTVSWYQQALGQGPQFIFQYYEEEERQRGNFPDRFSGHQFPNYSSELNVNALLLGDSALYLCASSPTPGVYGYTFGSGTRLTVV.

The chain joins TRBV9 to TRBJ1-1; D uncertain. The V end was cut by 2 bases, the J end by 4 bases, with 9 bases between. There are 13 residues in the CDR3. Germline V gene lookup returns CDR1 SGDLS and CDR2 YYNGEE. The CDR3 protein is CASSVGSGTEAFF. CDR3 coding DNA: TGTGCCAGCAGCGTGGGGTCTGGCACTGAAGCTTTCTTT.

This clone was seen a single time. The chain is built from TRBV4-3 and TRBJ2-3; D possibly corresponds to TRBD2 (5 bases). Germline V CDR1 and CDR2: LGHNA, YSLEER. V dropped 6 bases and J dropped 4 bases, with 20 bases sitting between them. The CDR3 spans 16 residues. The CDR3 nucleotides are TGCGCCAGCAGTCCTCTTCACCGGGGAACGCCAGATACGCAGTATTTT. Translation: CASSPLHRGTPDTQYF.

This clone appeared once. This chain joins TRBV4-3 and TRBJ1-1, with TRBD1 matching 9 bases. Germline loops: CDR1 LGHNA, CDR2 YSLEER. J gave up 1 base and V 2 bases, and 5 bases lay outside the gene matches. The CDR3 spans 16 residues. CDR3 in amino acids: CASSQLPGQGNTEAFF. CDR3 coding DNA: TGCGCCAGCAGCCAATTGCCGGGACAGGGGAACACTGAAGCTTTCTTT.

V usage is TRBV12-3 or TRBV12-4 and J usage is TRBJ1-1, with TRBD1 identical over 8 bases. This CDR3 spans 13 amino acids. Unmatched junction bases numbered 10, after V lost 6 bases and J lost 10 bases. The CDR3 nucleotides are TGTGCCAGCAGACCGTGGACAGGGAGATTAGCTTTCTTT. This translates into CASRPWTGRLAFF.

The CDR3 region has the DNA TGTGCCAGCAGCCCTTACAGGGTGAACACTGAAGCTTTCTTT. It specifies CASSPYRVNTEAFF. J is TRBJ1-1 and V is TRBV7-2; maybe TRBD1 (6 bases). The CDR3 sequence is 14 residues long. Deletions cut 5 bases from V and 0 bases from J, with 10 bases between. Germline assignment: CDR1 SGHTA and CDR2 FQGNSA.

This clone has more than one count but fewer than ten. This chain connects TRBV6-5 to TRBJ2-1, with D possibly matching TRBD1 (6 bases). Per the germline V gene, CDR1 is MNHEY and CDR2 is SVGAGI. The V end was cut by 4 bases, the J end by 2 bases, with 15 bases between. This CDR3 contains 16 residues. The DNA of the CDR3 is TGTGCCAGCAGTTCCAGTTGGGGGCTAGCCTACAATGAGCAGTTCTTC. Its translation: CASSSSWGLAYNEQFF.

V and J are TRBV6-2 or TRBV6-3 and TRBJ2-3; D remains unclear. V was pared by 2 bases and J by 0 bases, with 9 bases between. The CDR3 sequence is 15 residues long. CDR1 is MNHEY, CDR2 SVGEGT, per germline. The CDR3 reads CASSYIQISTDTQYF. Written as DNA, the CDR3 is TGTGCCAGCAGTTACATTCAGATTAGCACAGATACGCAGTATTTT.

The gene calls are TRBV4-3 and TRBJ1-2; 10 bases align to TRBD1. Germline V lookup: CDR1 LGHNA, CDR2 YSLEER. This CDR3 spans 14 amino acids. The junction had 6 bases not matched to a gene; V was cut back by 3 bases and J by 8 bases. For the CDR3, the DNA is TGCGCCAGCAGCCACCCAGACAGGGGGCCCGGCTACACCTTC. Protein product: CASSHPDRGPGYTF.

This CDR3 reads CASGFANTEAFF. CDR3 DNA sequence: TGTGCTAGTGGTTTTGCGAACACTGAAGCTTTCTTT. This rearrangement joins TRBV12-5 to TRBJ1-1; D uncertain. Trimming removed 3 bases at V and 1 base at J, with 3 bases between. Germline V gene sequence: CDR1 LGHNT, CDR2 FRNRAP. This CDR3 has 12 residues.

The chain couples TRBV10-3 to TRBJ2-7; the D is unclear. The length of the CDR3 is 12 residues. CDR1 is ENHRY, CDR2 SYGVKD, per germline. Trimming removed 11 bases from V and 2 bases from J, with 13 bases in between. CDR3 protein: CASLPGTYEQYV. CDR3 nucleotide sequence: TGTGCCTCCCTTCCGGGTACCTACGAGCAGTACGTC.

As regards this clone: Other DNA variants within this sample encode the same CDR3. The chain recombines TRBV4-3 with TRBJ2-3, with D possibly TRBD1 on 5 matching bases. From germline, CDR1 is LGHNA and CDR2 YSLEER. CDR3 length equals 14 residues. V was trimmed by 4 bases and J by 6 bases, leaving 14 bases between them. For the CDR3, the DNA is TGCGCCAGCAGCCCCACAGGTCCCACGGATACGCAGTATTTT. It codes for CASSPTGPTDTQYF.

The CDR3 protein is CASSQDLAAAGGDTQYF. CDR3 coding DNA: TGTGCCAGCAGCCAAGATTTGGCCGCAGCGGGTGGAGATACGCAGTATTTT. V usage is TRBV4-2 and J usage is TRBJ2-3, with D possibly TRBD2 on 6 matching bases. V lost 0 bases to trimming and J lost 5 bases, with 18 bases between them. Germline V lookup: CDR1 LGHNA, CDR2 YNFKEQ. CDR3 length: 17 amino acids.

Only one count was recorded for this clone. The chain recombines TRBV19 with TRBJ2-7, with 8 nucleotides matching TRBD2. V lost 5 bases, J lost 2 bases, and 8 bases stayed unmatched. The CDR3 has 15 amino acids. The germline V gene has CDR1 LNHDA and CDR2 SQIVND (reference sequence). The CDR3 sequence: CASSPRSGGPYEQYF. In DNA, the CDR3 is TGTGCCAGTAGTCCCCGCAGCGGGGGTCCCTACGAGCAGTACTTC. The complete variable domain, with remaining parts taken from reference TRBV19 and TRBJ2-7, reads DGGITQSPKYLFRKEGQNVTLSCEQNLNHDAMYWYRQDPGQGLRLIYYSQIVNDFQKGDIAEGYSVSREKKESFPLTVTSAQKNPTAFYLCASSPRSGGPYEQYFGPGTRLTVT.

The genes are TRBV12-3 or TRBV12-4 and TRBJ1-1, with no clear D. V shed 8 bases and J shed 0 bases, with 10 bases lying between them. The CDR3 is made up of 13 amino acids. The chain's CDR3 is CASLRQMNTEAFF. The DNA of the CDR3 is TGTGCCAGCCTCAGGCAGATGAACACTGAAGCTTTCTTT.

This CDR3 reads CASSKWGDRGSYEQYF. The CDR3 DNA reads as TGTGCCAGCAGCAAATGGGGGGACAGGGGCTCCTACGAGCAGTACTTC. The chain couples TRBV21-1 to TRBJ2-7; TRBD1, as called in the table, went unchecked against the DNA. TRBV21-1 is assigned pseudogene status. CDR3 length equals 16 residues.

CDR3 sequence: CASSQASNYGYTF. As DNA, the CDR3 is TGTGCCAGCTCCCAGGCTTCTAACTATGGCTACACCTTC. This sequence joins TRBV2 and TRBJ1-2; D gene uncertain. V was clipped by 8 bases and J by 0 bases, with 10 bases between them. This CDR3 has 13 residues. Germline CDR1 is SNHLY and CDR2 is FYNNEI.

This chain links TRBV5-1 with TRBJ2-1, with TRBD2 matching 11 bases. This CDR3 contains 20 residues. Germline V gives CDR1 SGHRS, CDR2 YFSETQ. The V segment lost 0 bases and the J segment 3 bases; nucleotides outside the gene matches: 14. The CDR3 nucleotides are TGCGCCAGCAGCTTGGAGCGAGGGCTAGCGGGGGGTAGGCTCTACAATGAGCAGTTCTTC. It encodes CASSLERGLAGGRLYNEQFF.